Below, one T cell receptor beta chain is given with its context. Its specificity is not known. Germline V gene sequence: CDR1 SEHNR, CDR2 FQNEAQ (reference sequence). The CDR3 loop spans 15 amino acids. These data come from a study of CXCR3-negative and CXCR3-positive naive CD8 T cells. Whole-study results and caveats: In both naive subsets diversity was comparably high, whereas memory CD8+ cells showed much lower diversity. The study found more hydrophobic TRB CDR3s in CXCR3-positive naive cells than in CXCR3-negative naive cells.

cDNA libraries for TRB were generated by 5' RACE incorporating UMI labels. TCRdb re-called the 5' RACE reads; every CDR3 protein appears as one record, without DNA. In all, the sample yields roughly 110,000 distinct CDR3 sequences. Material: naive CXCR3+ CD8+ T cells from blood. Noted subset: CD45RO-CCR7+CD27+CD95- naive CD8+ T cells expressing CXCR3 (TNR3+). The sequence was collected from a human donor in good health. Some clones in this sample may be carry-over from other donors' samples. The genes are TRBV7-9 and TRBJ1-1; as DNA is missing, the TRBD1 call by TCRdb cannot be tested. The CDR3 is CASSPRDREIPEAFF.